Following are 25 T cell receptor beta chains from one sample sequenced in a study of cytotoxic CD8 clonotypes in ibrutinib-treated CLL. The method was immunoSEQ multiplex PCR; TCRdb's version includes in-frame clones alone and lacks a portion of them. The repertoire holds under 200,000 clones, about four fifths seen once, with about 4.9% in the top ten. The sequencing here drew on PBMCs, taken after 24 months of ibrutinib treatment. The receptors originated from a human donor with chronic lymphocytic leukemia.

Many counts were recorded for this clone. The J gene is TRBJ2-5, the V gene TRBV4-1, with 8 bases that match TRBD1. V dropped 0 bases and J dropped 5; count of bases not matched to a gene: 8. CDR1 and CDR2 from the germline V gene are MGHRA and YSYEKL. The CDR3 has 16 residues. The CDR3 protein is CASSQDGTGGYETQYF. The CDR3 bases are TGCGCCAGCAGCCAAGATGGCACAGGGGGATATGAGACCCAGTACTTC.

The CDR3 nucleotides are TGTGCCAGCAGCTTTAGGGGTGCGGGAGGAGGCAATGAGCAGTTCTTC. This encodes CASSFRGAGGGNEQFF. The chain combines TRBV28 with TRBJ2-1; 8 nucleotides line up with TRBD2. The CDR3 has 16 amino acids. The germline CDR1 and CDR2 sequences are MDHEN and SYDVKM. The V segment lost 6 bases and the J segment 6 bases; nucleotides outside the gene matches: 13.

Here the CDR3 reads CASSQEWASGNTIYF. In DNA, the CDR3 is TGTGCCAGCAGCCAAGAGTGGGCCTCTGGAAACACCATATATTTT. This chain joins TRBV14 and TRBJ1-3, with no clear D. Trimming removed 0 bases at V and 0 bases at J, with 6 bases between. Germline CDR1 is SGHDN and CDR2 is FVKESK. The CDR3 totals 15 residues.

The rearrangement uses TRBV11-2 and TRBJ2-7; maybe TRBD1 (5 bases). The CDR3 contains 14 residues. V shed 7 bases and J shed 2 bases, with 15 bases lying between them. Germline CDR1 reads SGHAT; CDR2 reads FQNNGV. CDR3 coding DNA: TGTGCCAGCACCTACCGTGGGGCTCCCTACGAGCAGTACTTC. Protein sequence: CASTYRGAPYEQYF.

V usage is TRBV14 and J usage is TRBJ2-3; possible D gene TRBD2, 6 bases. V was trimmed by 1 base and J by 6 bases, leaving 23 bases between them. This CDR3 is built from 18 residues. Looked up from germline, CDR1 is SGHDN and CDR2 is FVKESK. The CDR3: CASSQADSGRFPRDTQYF. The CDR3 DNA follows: TGTGCCAGCAGCCAAGCCGATAGCGGTCGCTTCCCCCGTGATACGCAGTATTTT. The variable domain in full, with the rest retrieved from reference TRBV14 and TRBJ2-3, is EAGVTQFPSHSVIEKGQTVTLRCDPISGHDNLYWYRRVMGKEIKFLLHFVKESKQDESGMPNNRFLAERTGGTYSTLKVQPAELEDSGVYFCASSQADSGRFPRDTQYFGPGTRLTVL.

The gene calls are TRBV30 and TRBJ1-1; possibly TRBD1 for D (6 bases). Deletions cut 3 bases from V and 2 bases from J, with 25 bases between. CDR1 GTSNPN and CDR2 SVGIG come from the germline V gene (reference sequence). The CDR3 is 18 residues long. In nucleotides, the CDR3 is TGTGCCTGGAGCGCACCCCCAGGGGTTTATTCCCTTAACACTGAAGCTTTCTTT. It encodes CAWSAPPGVYSLNTEAFF.

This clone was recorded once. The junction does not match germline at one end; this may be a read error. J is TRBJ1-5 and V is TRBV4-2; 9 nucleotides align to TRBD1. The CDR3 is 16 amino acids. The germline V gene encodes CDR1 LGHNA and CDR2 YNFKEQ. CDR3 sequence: CASSLGGTGSTQPQHF. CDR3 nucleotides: TGTGCCAGCAGTCTCGGGGGGACAGGGAGCACTCAGCCCCAGCATTTT.

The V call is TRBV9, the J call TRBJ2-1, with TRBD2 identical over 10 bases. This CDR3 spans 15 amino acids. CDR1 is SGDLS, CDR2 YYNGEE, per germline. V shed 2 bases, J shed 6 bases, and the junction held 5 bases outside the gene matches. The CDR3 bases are TGTGCCAGCAGCGTCGGAGCGGGGGGGCTCAATGAGCAGTTCTTC. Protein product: CASSVGAGGLNEQFF.

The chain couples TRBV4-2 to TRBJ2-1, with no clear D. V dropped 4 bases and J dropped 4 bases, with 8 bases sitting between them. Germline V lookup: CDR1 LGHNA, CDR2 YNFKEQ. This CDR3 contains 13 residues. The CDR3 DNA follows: TGTGCCAGCAGCCGCCCAGATTACAATGAGCAGTTCTTC. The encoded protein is CASSRPDYNEQFF.

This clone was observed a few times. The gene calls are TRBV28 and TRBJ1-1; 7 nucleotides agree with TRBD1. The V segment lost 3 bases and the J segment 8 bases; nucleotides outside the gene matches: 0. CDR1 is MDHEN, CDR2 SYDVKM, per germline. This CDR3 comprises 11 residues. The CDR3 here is CASSLGQEAFF. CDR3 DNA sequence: TGTGCCAGCAGTTTGGGACAGGAAGCTTTCTTT.

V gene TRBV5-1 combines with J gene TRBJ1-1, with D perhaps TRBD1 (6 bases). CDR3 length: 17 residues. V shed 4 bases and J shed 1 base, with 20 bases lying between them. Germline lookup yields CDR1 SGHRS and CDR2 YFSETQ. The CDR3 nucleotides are TGCGCCAGCAGCCATGGGGCGGGACAAAACCAGAACACTGAAGCTTTCTTT. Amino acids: CASSHGAGQNQNTEAFF.

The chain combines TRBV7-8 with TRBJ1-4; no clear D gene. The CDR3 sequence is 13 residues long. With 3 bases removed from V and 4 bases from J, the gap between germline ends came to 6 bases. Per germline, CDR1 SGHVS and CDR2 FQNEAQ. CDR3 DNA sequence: TGTGCCAGCAGCTTCTCCCATAATGAAAAACTGTTTTTT. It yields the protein CASSFSHNEKLFF. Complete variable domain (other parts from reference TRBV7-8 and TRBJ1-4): GAGVSQSPRYKVAKRGQDVALRCDPISGHVSLFWYQQALGQGPEFLTYFQNEAQLDKSGLPSDRFFAERPEGSVSTLKIQRTQQEDSAVYLCASSFSHNEKLFFGSGTQLSVL.

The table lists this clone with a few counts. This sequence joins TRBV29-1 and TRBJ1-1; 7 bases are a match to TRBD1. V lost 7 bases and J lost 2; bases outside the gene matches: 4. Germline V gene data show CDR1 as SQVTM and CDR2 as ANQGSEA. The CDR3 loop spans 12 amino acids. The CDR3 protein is CSGTGVNTEAFF. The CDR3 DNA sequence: TGCAGCGGTACAGGGGTAAACACTGAAGCTTTCTTT.

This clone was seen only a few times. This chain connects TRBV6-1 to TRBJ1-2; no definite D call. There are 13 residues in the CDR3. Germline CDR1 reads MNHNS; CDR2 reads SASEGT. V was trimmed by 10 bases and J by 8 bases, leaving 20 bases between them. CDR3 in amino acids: CATNGLPTTGYTF. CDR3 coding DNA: TGTGCCACCAATGGACTCCCCACGACGGGCTACACCTTC.

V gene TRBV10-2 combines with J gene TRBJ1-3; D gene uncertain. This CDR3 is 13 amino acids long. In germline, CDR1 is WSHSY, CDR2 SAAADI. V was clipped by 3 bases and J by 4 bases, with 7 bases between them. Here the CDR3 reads CASSERTGNTIYF. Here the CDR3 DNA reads TGCGCCAGCAGTGAAAGGACGGGAAACACCATATATTTT.

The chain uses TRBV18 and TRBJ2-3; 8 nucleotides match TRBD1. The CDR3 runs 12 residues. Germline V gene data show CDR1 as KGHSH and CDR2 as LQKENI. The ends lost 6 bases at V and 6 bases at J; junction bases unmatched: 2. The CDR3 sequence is CASSTGGDTQYF. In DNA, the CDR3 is TGTGCCAGCTCCACAGGGGGGGATACGCAGTATTTT.

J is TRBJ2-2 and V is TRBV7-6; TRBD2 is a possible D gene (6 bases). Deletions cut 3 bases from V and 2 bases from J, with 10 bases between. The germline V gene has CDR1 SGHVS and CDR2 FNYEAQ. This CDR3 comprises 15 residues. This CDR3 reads CASSFSGLNTGELFF. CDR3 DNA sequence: TGTGCCAGCAGCTTTTCGGGACTCAACACCGGGGAGCTGTTTTTT.

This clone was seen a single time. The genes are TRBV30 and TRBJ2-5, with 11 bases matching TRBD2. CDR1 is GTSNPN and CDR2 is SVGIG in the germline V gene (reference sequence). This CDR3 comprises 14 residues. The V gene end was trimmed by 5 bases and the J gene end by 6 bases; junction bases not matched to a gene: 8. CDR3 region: CAWGIAGGPKTQYF. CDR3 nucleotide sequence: TGTGCCTGGGGCATAGCGGGAGGGCCGAAGACCCAGTACTTC. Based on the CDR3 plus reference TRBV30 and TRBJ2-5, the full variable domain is SQTIHQWPATLVQPVGSPLSLECTVEGTSNPNLYWYRQAAGRGLQLLFYSVGIGQISSEVPQNLSASRPQDRQFILSSKKLLLSDSGFYLCAWGIAGGPKTQYFGPGTRLLVL.

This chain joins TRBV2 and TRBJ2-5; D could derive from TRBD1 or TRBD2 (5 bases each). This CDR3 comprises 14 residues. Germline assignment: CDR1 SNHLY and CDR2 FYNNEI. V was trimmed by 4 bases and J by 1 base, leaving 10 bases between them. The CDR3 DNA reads TGTGCCAGCAGTGTTCGGGGCATCCAAGAGACCCAGTACTTC. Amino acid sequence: CASSVRGIQETQYF. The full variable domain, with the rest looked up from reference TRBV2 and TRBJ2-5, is EPEVTQTPSHQVTQMGQEVILRCVPISNHLYFYWYRQILGQKVEFLVSFYNNEISEKSEIFDDQFSVERPDGSNFTLKIRSTKLEDSAMYFCASSVRGIQETQYFGPGTRLLVL.

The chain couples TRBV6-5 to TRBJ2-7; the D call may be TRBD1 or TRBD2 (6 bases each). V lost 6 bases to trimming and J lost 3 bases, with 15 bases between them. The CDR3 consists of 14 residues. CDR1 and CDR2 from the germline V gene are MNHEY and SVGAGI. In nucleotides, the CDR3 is TGTGCCAGCAGAGGAAACAGGGAGGACTACGAGCAGTACTTC. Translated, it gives CASRGNREDYEQYF.

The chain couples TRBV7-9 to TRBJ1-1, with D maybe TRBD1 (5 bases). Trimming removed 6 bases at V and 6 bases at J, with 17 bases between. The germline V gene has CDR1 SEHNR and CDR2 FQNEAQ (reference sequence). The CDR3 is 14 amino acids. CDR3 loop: CASRLPTRGAEAFF. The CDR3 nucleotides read TGTGCCAGCAGACTCCCGACAAGAGGGGCTGAAGCTTTCTTT.

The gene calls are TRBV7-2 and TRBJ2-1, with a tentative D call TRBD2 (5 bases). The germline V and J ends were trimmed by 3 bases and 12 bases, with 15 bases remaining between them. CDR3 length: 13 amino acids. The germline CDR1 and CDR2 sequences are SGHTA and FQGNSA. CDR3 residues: CASSFFRESGQFF. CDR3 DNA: TGTGCCAGCAGCTTTTTCCGGGAATCGGGGCAGTTCTTC.

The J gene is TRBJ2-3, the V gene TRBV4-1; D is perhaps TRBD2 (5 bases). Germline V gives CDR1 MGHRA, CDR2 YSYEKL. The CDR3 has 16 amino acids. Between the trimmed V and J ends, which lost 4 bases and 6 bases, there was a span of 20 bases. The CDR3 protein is CASSPVVGIPLDTQYF. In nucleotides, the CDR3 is TGCGCCAGCAGCCCTGTAGTCGGGATTCCTTTGGATACGCAGTATTTT.

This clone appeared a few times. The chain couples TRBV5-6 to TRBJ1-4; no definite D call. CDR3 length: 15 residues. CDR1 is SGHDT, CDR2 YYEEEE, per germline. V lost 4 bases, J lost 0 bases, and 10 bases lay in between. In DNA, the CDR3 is TGTGCCAGCAGCACTAGCGGTGCAACTAATGAAAAACTGTTTTTT. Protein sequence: CASSTSGATNEKLFF.

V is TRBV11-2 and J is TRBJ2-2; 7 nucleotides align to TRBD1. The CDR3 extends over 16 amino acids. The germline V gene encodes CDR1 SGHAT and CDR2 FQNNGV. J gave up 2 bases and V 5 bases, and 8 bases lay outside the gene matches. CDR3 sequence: CASSPGTAINTGELFF. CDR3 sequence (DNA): TGTGCCAGCAGCCCGGGGACAGCCATCAACACCGGGGAGCTGTTTTTT.